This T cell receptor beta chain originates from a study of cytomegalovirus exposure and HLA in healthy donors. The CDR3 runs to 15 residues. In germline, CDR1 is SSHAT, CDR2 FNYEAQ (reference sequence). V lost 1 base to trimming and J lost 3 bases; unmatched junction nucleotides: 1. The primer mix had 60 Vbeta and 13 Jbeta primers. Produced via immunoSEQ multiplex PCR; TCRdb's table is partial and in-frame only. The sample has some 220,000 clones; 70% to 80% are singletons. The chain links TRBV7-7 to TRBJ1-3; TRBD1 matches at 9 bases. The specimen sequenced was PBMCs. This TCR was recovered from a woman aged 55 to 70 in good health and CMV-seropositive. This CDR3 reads CASSLGTGVGNTIYF. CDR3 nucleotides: TGTGCCAGCAGCTTAGGGACAGGGGTTGGAAACACCATATATTTT.